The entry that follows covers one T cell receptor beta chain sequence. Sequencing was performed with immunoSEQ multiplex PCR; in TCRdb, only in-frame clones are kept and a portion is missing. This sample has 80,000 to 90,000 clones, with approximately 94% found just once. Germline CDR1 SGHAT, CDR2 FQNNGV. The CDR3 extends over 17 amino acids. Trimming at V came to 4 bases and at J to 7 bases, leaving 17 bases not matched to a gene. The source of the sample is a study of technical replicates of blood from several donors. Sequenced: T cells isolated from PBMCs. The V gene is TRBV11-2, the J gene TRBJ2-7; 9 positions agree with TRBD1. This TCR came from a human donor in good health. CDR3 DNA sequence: TGTGCCAGCAGCTGGGACAGGGTGGGGACTATTCGGCGGGAGCAGTACTTC. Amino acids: CASSWDRVGTIRREQYF.